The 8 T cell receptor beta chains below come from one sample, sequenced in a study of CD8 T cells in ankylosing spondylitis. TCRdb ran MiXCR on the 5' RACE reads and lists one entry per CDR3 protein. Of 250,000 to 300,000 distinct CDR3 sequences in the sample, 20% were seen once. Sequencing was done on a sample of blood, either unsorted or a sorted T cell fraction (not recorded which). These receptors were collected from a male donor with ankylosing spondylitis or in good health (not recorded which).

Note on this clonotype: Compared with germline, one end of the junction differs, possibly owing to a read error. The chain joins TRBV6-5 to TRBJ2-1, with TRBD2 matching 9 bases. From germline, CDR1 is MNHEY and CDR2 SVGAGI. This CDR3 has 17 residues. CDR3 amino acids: CASSLLSGGSSYNAQFF. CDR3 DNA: TGTGCCAGCAGTTTACTTAGCGGGGGTAGCTCCTACAATGCGCAGTTCTTC.

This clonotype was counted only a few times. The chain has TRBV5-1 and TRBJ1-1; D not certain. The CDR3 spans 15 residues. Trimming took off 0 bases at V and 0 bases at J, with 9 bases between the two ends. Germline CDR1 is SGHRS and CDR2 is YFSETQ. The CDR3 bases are TGCGCCAGCAGCTTGGAGGGCACCTTGAACACTGAAGCTTTCTTT. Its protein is CASSLEGTLNTEAFF.

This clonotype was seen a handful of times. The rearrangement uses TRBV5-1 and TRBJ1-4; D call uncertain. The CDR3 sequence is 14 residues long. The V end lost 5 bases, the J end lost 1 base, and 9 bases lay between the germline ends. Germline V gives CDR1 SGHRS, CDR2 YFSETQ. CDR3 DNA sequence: TGCGCCAGCAGGGTAGGCGGAACTAATGAAAAACTGTTTTTT. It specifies CASRVGGTNEKLFF.

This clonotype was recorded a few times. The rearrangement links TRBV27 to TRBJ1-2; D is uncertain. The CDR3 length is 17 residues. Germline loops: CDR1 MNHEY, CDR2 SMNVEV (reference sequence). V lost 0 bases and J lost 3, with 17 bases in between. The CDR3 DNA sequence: TGTGCCAGCAGTTTATCTTCGACCTCCTGGGGTCACTATGGCTACACCTTC. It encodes CASSLSSTSWGHYGYTF.

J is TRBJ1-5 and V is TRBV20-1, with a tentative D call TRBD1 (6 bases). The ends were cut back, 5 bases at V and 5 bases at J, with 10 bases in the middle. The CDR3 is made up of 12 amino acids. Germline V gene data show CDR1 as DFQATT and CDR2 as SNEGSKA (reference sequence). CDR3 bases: TGCAGTGCTCGACAGGCCCATCAGCCCCAGCATTTT. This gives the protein CSARQAHQPQHF.

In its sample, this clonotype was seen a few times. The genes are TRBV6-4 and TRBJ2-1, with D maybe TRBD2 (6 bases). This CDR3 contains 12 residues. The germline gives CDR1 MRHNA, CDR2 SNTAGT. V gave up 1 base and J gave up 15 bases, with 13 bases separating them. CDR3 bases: TGTGCCAGCAGTGACTGGGGCGCGGGGTTGTTCTTC. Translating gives CASSDWGAGLFF.

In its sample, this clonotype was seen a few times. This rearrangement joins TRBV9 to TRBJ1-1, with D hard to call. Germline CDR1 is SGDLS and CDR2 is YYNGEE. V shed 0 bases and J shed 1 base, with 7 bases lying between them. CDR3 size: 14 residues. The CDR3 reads CASSVGQKNTEAFF. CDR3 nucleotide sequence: TGTGCCAGCAGCGTAGGCCAGAAGAACACTGAAGCTTTCTTT.

The CDR3 DNA is TGTGCCAGCAGTTTCTTACAGGGGGCAGGTGAAAAACTGTTTTTT. It translates to CASSFLQGAGEKLFF. The chain couples TRBV27 to TRBJ1-4; 9 bases are shared with TRBD1. Germline V lookup: CDR1 MNHEY, CDR2 SMNVEV (reference sequence). V dropped 3 bases and J dropped 7; count of bases not matched to a gene: 6. The CDR3 covers 15 residues.